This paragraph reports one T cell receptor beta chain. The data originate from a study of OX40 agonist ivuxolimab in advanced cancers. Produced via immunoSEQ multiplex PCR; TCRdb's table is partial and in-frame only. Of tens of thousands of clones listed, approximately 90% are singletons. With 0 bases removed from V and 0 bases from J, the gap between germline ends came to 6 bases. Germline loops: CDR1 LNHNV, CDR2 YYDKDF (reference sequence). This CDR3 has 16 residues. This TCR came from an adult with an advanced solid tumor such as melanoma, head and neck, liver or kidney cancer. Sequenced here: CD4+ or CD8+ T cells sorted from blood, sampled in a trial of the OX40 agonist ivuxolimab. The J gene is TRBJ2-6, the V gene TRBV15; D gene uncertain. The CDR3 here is CATSRDRLSGANVLTF. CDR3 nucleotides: TGTGCCACCAGCAGAGATCGACTCTCTGGGGCCAACGTCCTGACTTTC.